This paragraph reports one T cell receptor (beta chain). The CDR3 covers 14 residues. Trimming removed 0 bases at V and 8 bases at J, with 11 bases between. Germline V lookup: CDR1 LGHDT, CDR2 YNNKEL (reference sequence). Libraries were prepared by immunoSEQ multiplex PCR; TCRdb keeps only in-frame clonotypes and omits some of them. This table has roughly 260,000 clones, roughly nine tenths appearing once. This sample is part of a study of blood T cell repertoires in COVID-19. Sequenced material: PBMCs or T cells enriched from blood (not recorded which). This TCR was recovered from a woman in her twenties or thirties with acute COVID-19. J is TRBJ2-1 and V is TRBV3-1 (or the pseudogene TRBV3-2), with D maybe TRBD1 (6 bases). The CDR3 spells CASSQDMGADEQFF. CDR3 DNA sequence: TGTGCCAGCAGCCAAGATATGGGGGCGGATGAGCAGTTCTTC.